This T cell receptor (beta chain) was documented in a study of T-cell memory formation after mild COVID-19. Study-wide background: TCR clustering was largely donor specific. Broader study findings: The authors left the SARS-CoV-2 specificity of second-wave clones peaking on day 37 unconfirmed. Shrinking CD4+ clones resided mostly in CM and EM, and CD8+ ones in EMRA.

5'RACE primed at constant segments yielded TCR alpha and TCR beta cDNA libraries bearing sample barcodes and UMIs. TCRdb recomputed calls from the 5' RACE reads with MiXCR, one row per CDR3 protein. Altogether hundreds of thousands of distinct CDR3 sequences are present, approximately 29% being singletons, with the ten largest covering about 13%. In this sample, this clonotype turned up a few times. What it binds is unknown. This TCR derives from an adult woman who had mild COVID-19 (a few samples of this study predate the infection). Cell type and time point are not known. The sequenced sample was PBMCs or a T cell subset sorted from them (not recorded which).

The CDR3 DNA sequence: TGTGCCAGCAGCTTGTTAGGGACTAGCGGGGGGGCAGGGGAGCAGTTCTTC. The encoded protein is CASSLLGTSGGAGEQFF. J is TRBJ2-1 and V is TRBV5-5; 16 bases are a match to TRBD2. In germline, CDR1 is SGHKS, CDR2 YYEKEE (reference sequence). Unmatched junction bases numbered 8, after V lost 1 base and J lost 10 bases. The CDR3 covers 17 residues.